Many counts were recorded for the clone carrying this T cell receptor beta chain. Compared with germline, one end of the junction differs, possibly owing to a read error. The data were obtained in a study of blood T cells in healthy people across ages. Per sample, extraction of total RNA gave at least 5.5 micrograms in every case. For the second PCR, which ran for roughly 6 to 12 cycles, a sample-barcoded 5' primer and a J-beta primer mix were used. A template-switch adaptor with 12 random nucleotides tagged each cDNA molecule. TCRdb fed the 5' RACE reads into MiXCR, producing one record per CDR3 protein. This table has 800,000 to 950,000 distinct CDR3 sequences, 25% to 30% appearing once. The sample was also linked to a second study, of T cells of mothers and their children.

The receptor was isolated from a woman between 35 and 50 years old in good health. The sample consisted of blood.

The CDR3 loop reads CASNLAGKETQYF. CDR3 DNA: TGTGCCAGCAATTTAGCGGGGAAGGAGACCCAGTACTTC. The chain links TRBV12-3 or TRBV12-4 to TRBJ2-5; 8 bases are shared with TRBD2. This CDR3 has 13 residues.